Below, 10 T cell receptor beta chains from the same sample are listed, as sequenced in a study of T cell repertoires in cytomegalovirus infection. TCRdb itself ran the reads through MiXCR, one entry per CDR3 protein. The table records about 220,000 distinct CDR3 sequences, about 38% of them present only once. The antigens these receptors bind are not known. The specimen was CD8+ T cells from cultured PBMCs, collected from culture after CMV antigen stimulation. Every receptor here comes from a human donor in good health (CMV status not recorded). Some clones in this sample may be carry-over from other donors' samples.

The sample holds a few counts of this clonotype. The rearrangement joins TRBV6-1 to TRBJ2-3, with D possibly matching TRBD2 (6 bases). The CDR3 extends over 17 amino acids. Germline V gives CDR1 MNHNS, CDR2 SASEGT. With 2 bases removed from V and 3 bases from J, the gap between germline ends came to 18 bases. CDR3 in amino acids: CASSEPPGRDYTDTQYF. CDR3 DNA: TGTGCCAGCAGTGAACCGCCGGGGCGGGATTATACAGATACGCAGTATTTT.

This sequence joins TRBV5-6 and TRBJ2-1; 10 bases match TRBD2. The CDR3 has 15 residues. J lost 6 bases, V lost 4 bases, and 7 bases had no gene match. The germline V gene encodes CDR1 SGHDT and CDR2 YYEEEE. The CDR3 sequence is CASSDGLAEANEQFF. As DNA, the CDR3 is TGTGCCAGCAGCGATGGACTAGCGGAGGCCAATGAGCAGTTCTTC.

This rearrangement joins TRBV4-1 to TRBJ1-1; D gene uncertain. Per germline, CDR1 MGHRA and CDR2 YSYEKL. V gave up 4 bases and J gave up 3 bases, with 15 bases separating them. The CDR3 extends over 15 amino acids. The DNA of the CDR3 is TGCGCCAGCAGCCCCGGGGTAGGGAGTTACACTGAAGCTTTCTTT. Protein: CASSPGVGSYTEAFF.

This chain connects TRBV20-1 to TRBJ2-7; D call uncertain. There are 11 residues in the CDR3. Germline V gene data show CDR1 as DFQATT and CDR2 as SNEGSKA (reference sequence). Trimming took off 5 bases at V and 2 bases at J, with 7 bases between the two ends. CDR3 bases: TGCAGTGCTGAGGAGACCTACGAGCAGTACTTC. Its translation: CSAEETYEQYF.

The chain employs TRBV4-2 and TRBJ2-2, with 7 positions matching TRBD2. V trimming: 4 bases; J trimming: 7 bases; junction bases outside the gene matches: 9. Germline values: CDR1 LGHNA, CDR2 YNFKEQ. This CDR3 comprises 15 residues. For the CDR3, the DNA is TGTGCCAGCAGCCCTCCTAGCGGCCAAGTCGGGGAGCTGTTTTTT. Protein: CASSPPSGQVGELFF.

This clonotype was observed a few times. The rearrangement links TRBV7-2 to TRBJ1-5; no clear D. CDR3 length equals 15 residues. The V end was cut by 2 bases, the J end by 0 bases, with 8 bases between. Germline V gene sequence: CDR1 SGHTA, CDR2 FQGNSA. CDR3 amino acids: CASSLKPYSNQPQHF. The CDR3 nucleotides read TGTGCCAGCAGCTTAAAACCCTATAGCAATCAGCCCCAGCATTTT.

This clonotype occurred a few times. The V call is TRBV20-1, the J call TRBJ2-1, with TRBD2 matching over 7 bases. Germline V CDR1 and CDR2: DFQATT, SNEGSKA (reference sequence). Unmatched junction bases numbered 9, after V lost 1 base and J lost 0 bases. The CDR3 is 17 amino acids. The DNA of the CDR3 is TGCAGTGCTAGAGCTCCTGATCTAGCGGTCTCCTACAATGAGCAGTTCTTC. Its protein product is CSARAPDLAVSYNEQFF.

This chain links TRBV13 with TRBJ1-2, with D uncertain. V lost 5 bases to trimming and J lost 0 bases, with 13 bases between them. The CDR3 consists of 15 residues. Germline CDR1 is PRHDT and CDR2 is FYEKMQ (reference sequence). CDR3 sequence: CASSPQDGTNYGYTF. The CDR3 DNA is TGTGCCAGCAGCCCCCAGGATGGGACTAACTATGGCTACACCTTC. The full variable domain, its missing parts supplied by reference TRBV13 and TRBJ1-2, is AAGVIQSPRHLIKEKRETATLKCYPIPRHDTVYWYQQGPGQDPQFLISFYEKMQSDKGSIPDRFSAQQFSDYHSELNMSSLELGDSALYFCASSPQDGTNYGYTFGSGTRLTVV.

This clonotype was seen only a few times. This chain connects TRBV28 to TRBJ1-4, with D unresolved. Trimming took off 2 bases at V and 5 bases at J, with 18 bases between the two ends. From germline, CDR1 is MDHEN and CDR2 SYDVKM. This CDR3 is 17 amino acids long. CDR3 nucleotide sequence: TGTGCCAGCAGTTTAGCGGTAATACATTCAAGCAATGAAAAACTGTTTTTT. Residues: CASSLAVIHSSNEKLFF.

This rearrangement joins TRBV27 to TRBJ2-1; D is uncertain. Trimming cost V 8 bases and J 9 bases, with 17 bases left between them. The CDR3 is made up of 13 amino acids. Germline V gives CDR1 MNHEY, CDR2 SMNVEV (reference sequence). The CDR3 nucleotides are TGTGCCAGCGCTGAGGACCCCTCCTCTGAGCAGTTCTTC. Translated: CASAEDPSSEQFF.